The clone carrying this T cell receptor beta chain was observed a few times. No antigen is known for it. These data originate in a study of beta chain features in type 1 diabetes. General study results and limits: Shorter TCRB CDR3s, moderately but significantly so, were found in Type 1 diabetes patients in all four CD4+ subsets. The analysis here could not establish whether HLA type shapes TCRB rearrangement. Equally in patients and controls, shorter templates might have been favored by PCR.

The study reverse transcribed the entire isolated RNA, so it sequenced expressed TCRB transcripts. Sequenced by immunoSEQ multiplex PCR; TCRdb stores in-frame clones only, minus some. The data contain 400,000 to 600,000 clones, 30% of them seen just once; the ten biggest clones take up around 0.065%. The authors took one heparinised blood draw, averaging about 120 mL, from each donor. The origin of this receptor is a man aged 18 to 30 in good health. Sequencing input: naive CD4+ T cells from blood.

The CDR3 here is CATSPRSTDTQYF. CDR3 coding DNA: TGTGCCACCAGCCCGCGGAGCACAGATACGCAGTATTTT. This chain connects TRBV15 to TRBJ2-3, with no clear D. Between the trimmed V and J ends, which lost 5 bases and 0 bases, there was a span of 6 bases. Germline values: CDR1 LNHNV, CDR2 YYDKDF (reference sequence). CDR3 length equals 13 residues.